This TCR beta chain was captured by sequencing in a study of TIL therapy for anti-PD-1-resistant metastatic lung cancer. Study outcomes and limitations: Infused TIL clonotypes partially replaced the baseline blood repertoire, then decayed over months.

Trimming stripped 1 base from V and 0 bases from J, with 13 bases between. The CDR3 runs 16 residues. Per the germline V gene, CDR1 is GTSNPN and CDR2 is SVGIG (reference sequence). The libraries were made with immunoSEQ v3. The method was immunoSEQ multiplex PCR; TCRdb's version includes in-frame clones alone and lacks a portion of them. Of around 15,000 clones in the sample, 65% to 75% were seen once. Noted time point: pre-treatment sample, taken before nivolumab and TIL therapy. This clone turned up a few times. The antigen is unknown. The chain joins TRBV30 to TRBJ1-3; no reliable D call. This sequence originates from a person between 25 and 79 years old with non-small cell lung cancer. Sequencing used blood, obtained at baseline. Here the CDR3 DNA reads TGTGCCTGGAGTGGACTTGTCGGTCACTCTGGAAACACCATATATTTT. It encodes CAWSGLVGHSGNTIYF.